This TCR beta chain was obtained from a study of chemoradiotherapy in HPV16-positive cancers. Study conclusions and caveats: Functional assays defining HPV-specific T cells used only a couple of HPV16-positive patients.

The table came from immunoSEQ multiplex PCR; TCRdb's copy has only in-frame clones and leaves some out. Among about 27,000 clones listed, about 93% were seen once. Germline V CDR1 and CDR2: SGHRS, YFSETQ. This CDR3 has 17 residues. V lost 3 bases and J lost 2; bases outside the gene matches: 9. As regards this clone: Its antigen remains unidentified.

The sample here was blood, taken from a patient who underwent chemoradiotherapy. This TCR came from a human donor with HPV-associated anogenital cancer. The gene calls are TRBV5-1 and TRBJ2-3; 10 bases are a match to TRBD2. The CDR3 DNA is TGCGCCAGCAGCTCCCTGGCTAGCGGGGGACCCACAGATACGCAGTATTTT. Protein sequence: CASSSLASGGPTDTQYF. Full variable domain (outside the CDR3, taken from reference TRBV5-1 and TRBJ2-3): KAGVTQTPRYLIKTRGQQVTLSCSPISGHRSVSWYQQTPGQGLQFLFEYFSETQRNKGNFPGRFSGRQFSNSRSEMNVSTLELGDSALYLCASSSLASGGPTDTQYFGPGTRLTVL.